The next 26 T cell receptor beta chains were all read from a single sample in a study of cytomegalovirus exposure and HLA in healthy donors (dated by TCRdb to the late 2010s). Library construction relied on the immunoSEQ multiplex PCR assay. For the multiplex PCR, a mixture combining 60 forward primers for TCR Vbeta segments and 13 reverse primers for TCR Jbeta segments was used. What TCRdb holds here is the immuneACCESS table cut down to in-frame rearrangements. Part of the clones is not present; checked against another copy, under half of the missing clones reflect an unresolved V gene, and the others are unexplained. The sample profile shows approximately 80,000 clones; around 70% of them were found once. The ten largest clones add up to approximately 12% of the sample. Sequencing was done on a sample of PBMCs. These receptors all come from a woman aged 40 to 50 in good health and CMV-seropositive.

The CDR3 nucleotides are TGTGCCAGCAGCTTGGACCCGGGACAGGCTAATGAAAAACTGTTTTTT. Its translation: CASSLDPGQANEKLFF. V and J are TRBV5-6 and TRBJ1-4; 8 positions agree with TRBD1. The germline gives CDR1 SGHDT, CDR2 YYEEEE. Trimming removed 0 bases from V and 3 bases from J; junction bases left unmatched: 4. There are 16 residues in the CDR3.

CDR3 nucleotide sequence: TGTGCCAGCGATGGGGCAGGGGAGGAGACCCAGTACTTC. Translating gives CASDGAGEETQYF. V usage is TRBV28 and J usage is TRBJ2-5; the D gene is possibly TRBD1 (6 bases). Germline-derived CDR1 and CDR2 are MDHEN and SYDVKM. This CDR3 region has 13 residues. V lost 8 bases and J lost 5, with 15 bases in between. Based on the CDR3 plus reference TRBV28 and TRBJ2-5, the full variable domain is DVKVTQSSRYLVKRTGEKVFLECVQDMDHENMFWYRQDPGLGLRLIYFSYDVKMKEKGDIPEGYSVSREKKERFSLILESASTNQTSMYLCASDGAGEETQYFGPGTRLLVL.

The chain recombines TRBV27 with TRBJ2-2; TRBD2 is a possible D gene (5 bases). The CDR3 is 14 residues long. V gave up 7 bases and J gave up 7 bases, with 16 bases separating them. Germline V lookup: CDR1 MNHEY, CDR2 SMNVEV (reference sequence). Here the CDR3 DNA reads TGTGCCAGCACCGGACTGGTGGGGATCGGGGAGCTGTTTTTT. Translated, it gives CASTGLVGIGELFF.

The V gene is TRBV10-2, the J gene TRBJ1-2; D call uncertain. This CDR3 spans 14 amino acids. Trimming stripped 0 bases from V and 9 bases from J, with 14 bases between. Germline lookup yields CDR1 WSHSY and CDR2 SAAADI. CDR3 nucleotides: TGCGCCAGCAGTGAGTCCGGGAAAGAATTGAGCTACACCTTC. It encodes CASSESGKELSYTF.

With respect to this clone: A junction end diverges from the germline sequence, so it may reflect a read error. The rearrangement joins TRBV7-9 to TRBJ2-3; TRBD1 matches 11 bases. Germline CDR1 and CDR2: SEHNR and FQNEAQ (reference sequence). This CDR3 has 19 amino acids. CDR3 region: CSSSPARDRGYHRVDTQYF. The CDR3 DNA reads TGTTCCAGCAGCCCCGCCCGGGACAGGGGGTATCATCGGGTAGATACGCAGTATTTT.

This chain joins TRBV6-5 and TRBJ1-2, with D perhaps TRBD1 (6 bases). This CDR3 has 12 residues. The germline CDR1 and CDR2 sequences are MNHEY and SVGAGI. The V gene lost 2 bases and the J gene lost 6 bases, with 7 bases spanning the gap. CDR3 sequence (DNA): TGTGCCAGCAGTTACACAGGGAATGGCTACACCTTC. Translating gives CASSYTGNGYTF.

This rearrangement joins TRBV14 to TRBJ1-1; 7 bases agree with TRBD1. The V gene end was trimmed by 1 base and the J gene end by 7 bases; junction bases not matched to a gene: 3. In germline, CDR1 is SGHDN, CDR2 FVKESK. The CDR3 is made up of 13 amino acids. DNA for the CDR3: TGTGCCAGCAGCCAAGGAAGGGGGCTTGAAGCTTTCTTT. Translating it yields CASSQGRGLEAFF.

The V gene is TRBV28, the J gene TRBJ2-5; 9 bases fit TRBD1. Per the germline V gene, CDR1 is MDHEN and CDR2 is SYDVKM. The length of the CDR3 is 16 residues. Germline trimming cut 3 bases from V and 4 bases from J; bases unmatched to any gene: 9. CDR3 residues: CASSFLGTGLSETQYF. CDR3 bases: TGTGCCAGCAGTTTTTTGGGGACAGGGTTGTCAGAGACCCAGTACTTC. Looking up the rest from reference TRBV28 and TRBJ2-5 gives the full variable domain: DVKVTQSSRYLVKRTGEKVFLECVQDMDHENMFWYRQDPGLGLRLIYFSYDVKMKEKGDIPEGYSVSREKKERFSLILESASTNQTSMYLCASSFLGTGLSETQYFGPGTRLLVL.

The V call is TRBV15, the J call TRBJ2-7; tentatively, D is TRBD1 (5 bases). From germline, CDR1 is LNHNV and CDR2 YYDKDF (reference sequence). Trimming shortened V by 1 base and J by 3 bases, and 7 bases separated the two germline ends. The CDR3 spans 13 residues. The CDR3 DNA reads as TGTGCCACCAGCAGAGGACAGAACTACGAGCAGTACTTC. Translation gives CATSRGQNYEQYF. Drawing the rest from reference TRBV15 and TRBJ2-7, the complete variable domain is DAMVIQNPRYQVTQFGKPVTLSCSQTLNHNVMYWYQQKSSQAPKLLFHYYDKDFNNEADTPDNFQSRRPNTSFCFLDIRSPGLGDTAMYLCATSRGQNYEQYFGPGTRLTVT.

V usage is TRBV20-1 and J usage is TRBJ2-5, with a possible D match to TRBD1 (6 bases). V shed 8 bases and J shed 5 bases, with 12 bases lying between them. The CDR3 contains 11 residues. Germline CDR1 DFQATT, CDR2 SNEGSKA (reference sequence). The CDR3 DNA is TGCAGTCACAGGGTTTCGGAGACCCAGTACTTC. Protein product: CSHRVSETQYF.

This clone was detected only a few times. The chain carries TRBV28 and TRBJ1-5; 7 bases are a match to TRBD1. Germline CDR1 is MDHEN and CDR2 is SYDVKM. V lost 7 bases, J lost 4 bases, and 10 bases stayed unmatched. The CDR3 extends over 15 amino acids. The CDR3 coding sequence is TGTGCCAGCAACCTAAGGGGGCGCCGAAATCAGCCCCAGCATTTT. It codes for CASNLRGRRNQPQHF.

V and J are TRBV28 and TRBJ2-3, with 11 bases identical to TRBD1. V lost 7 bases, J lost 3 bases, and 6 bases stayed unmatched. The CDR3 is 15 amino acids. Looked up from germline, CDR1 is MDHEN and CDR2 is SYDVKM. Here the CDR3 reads CASTWTGGRTDTQYF. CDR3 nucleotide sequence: TGTGCCAGCACCTGGACAGGGGGCAGAACAGATACGCAGTATTTT.

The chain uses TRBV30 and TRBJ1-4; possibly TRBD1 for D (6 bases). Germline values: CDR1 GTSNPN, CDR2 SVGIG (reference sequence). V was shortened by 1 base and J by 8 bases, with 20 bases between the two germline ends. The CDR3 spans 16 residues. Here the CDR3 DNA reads TGTGCCTGGAGTGACCCCCGGACAGTTTTCGGGGAAAAACTGTTTTTT. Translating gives CAWSDPRTVFGEKLFF.

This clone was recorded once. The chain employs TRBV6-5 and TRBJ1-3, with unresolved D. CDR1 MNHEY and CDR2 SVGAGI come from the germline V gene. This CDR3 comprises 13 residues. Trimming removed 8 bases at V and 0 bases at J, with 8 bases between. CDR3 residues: CASGGTSGNTIYF. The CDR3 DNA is TGTGCCAGCGGTGGCACCTCTGGAAACACCATATATTTT.

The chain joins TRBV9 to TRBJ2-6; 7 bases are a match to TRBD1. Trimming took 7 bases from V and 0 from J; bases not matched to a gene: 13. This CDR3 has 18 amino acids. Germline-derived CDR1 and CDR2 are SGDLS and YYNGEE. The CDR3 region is CASGYTSGGLSGANVLTF. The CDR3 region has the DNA TGTGCCAGCGGTTATACGTCAGGGGGTCTCTCTGGGGCCAACGTCCTGACTTTC.

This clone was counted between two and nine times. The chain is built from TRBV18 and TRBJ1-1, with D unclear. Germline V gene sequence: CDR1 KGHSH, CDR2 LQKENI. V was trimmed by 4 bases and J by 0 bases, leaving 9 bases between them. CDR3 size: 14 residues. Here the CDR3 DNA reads TGTGCCAGCTCACGCAAAAACATGAACACTGAAGCTTTCTTT. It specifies CASSRKNMNTEAFF.

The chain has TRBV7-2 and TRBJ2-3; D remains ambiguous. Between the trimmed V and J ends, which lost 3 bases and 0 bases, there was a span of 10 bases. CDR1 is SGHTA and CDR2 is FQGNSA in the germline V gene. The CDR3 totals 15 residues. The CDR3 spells CASSLSLASTDTQYF. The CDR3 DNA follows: TGTGCCAGCAGCTTGTCATTAGCTAGCACAGATACGCAGTATTTT. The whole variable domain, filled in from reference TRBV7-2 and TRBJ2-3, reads GAGVSQSPSNKVTEKGKDVELRCDPISGHTALYWYRQSLGQGLEFLIYFQGNSAPDKSGLPSDRFSAERTGGSVSTLTIQRTQQEDSAVYLCASSLSLASTDTQYFGPGTRLTVL.

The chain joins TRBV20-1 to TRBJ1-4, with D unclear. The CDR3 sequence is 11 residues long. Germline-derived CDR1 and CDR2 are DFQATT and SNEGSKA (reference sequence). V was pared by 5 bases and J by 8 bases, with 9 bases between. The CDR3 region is CSAPLSEKLFF. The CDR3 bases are TGCAGTGCTCCCTTATCCGAAAAACTGTTTTTT.

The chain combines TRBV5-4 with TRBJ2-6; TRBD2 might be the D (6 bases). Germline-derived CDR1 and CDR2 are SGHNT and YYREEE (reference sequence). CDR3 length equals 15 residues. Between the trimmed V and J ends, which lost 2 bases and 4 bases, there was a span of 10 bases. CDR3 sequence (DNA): TGTGCCAGCAGCTTCGGGGGTTCCGGGGCCAACGTCCTGACTTTC. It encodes CASSFGGSGANVLTF.

The CDR3 DNA sequence: TGTGCCTGGAGCGCAGACAGGTACTCAGGTCAGCCCCAGCATTTT. The encoded protein is CAWSADRYSGQPQHF. The chain employs TRBV30 and TRBJ1-5, with D maybe TRBD1 (6 bases). Germline CDR1 reads GTSNPN; CDR2 reads SVGIG (reference sequence). V was shortened by 3 bases and J by 6 bases, with 18 bases between the two germline ends. The CDR3 consists of 15 residues.

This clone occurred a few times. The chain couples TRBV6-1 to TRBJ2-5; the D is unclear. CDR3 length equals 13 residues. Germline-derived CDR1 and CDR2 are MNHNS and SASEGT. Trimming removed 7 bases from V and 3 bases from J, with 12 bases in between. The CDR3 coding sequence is TGTGCCAGCAAAAAGGAGTGGGAAGAGACCCAGTACTTC. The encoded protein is CASKKEWEETQYF.

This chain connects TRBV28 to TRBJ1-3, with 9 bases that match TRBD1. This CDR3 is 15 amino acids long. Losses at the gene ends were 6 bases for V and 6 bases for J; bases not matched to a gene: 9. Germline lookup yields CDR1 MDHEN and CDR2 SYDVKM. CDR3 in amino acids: CASSLQGAVENTIYF. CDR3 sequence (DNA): TGTGCCAGCAGCCTACAGGGGGCAGTTGAAAACACCATATATTTT.

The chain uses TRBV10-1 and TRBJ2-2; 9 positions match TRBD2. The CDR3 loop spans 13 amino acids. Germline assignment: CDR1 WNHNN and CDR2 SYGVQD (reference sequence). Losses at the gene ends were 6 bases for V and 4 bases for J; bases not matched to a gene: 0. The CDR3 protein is CASRRGGTGELFF. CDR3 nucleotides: TGCGCCAGCAGGCGGGGGGGCACCGGGGAGCTGTTTTTT.

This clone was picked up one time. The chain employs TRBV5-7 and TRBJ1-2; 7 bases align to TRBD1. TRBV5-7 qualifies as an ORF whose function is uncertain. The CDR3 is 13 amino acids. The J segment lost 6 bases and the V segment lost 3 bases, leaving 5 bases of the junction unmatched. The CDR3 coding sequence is TGTGCCAGCAGCTCGACAGGGATTCATGGCTACACCTTC. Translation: CASSSTGIHGYTF.

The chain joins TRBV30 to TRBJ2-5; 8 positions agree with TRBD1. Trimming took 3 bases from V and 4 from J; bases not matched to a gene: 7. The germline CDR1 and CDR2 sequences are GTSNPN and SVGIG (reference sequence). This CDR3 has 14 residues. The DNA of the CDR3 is TGTGCCTGGAGGGACAGGGACGGCATAGAGACCCAGTACTTC. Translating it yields CAWRDRDGIETQYF.

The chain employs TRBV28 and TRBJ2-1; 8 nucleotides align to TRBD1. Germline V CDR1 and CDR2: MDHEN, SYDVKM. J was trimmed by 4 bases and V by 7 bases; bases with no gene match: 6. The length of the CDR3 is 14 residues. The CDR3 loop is CASIRTGTYNEQFF. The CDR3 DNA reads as TGTGCCAGCATACGGACAGGGACTTACAATGAGCAGTTCTTC.